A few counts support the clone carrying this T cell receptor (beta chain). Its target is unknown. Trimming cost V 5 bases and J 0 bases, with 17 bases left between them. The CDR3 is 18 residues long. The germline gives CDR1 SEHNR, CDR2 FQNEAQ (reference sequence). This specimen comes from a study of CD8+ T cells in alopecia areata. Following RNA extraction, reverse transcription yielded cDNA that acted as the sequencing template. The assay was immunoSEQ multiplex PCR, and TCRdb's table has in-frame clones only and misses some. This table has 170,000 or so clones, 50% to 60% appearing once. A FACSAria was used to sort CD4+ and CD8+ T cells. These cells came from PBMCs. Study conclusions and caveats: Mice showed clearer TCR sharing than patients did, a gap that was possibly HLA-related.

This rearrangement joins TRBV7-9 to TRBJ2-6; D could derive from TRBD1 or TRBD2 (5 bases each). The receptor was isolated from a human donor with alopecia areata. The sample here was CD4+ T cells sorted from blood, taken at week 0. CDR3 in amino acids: CASSNLPRGYSGANVLTF. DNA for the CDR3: TGTGCCAGCAGCAACCTCCCGAGGGGTTACTCTGGGGCCAACGTCCTGACTTTC.